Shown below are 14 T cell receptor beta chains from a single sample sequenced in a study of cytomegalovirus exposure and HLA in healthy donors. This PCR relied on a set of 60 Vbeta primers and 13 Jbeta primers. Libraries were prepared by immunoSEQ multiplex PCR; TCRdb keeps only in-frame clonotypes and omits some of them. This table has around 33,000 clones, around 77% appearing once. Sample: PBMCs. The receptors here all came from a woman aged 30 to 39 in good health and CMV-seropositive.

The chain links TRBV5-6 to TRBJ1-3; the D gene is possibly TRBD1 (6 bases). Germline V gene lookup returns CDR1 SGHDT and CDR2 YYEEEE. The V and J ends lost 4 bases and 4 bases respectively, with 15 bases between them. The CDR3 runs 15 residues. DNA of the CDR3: TGTGCCAGCAGCAGAAAGACAGGTCAGGGAAACACCATATATTTT. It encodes CASSRKTGQGNTIYF.

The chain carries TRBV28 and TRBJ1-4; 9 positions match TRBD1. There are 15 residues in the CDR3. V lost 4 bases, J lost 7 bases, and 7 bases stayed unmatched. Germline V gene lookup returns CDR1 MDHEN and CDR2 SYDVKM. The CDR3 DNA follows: TGTGCCAGCAGTTCCCGGGGACAGGGCCCTGAAAAACTGTTTTTT. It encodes CASSSRGQGPEKLFF.

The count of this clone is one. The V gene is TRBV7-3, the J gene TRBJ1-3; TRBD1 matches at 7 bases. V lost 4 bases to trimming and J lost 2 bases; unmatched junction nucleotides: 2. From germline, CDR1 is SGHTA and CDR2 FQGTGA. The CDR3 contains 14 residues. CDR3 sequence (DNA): TGTGCCAGCAGCTCCGGGACAGCTGGAAACACCATATATTTT. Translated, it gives CASSSGTAGNTIYF.

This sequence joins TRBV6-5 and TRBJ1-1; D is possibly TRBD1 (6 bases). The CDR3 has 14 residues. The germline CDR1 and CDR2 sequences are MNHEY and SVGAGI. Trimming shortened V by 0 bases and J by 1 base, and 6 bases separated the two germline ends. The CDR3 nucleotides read TGTGCCAGCAGTTACTCAGGGGGGAACACTGAAGCTTTCTTT. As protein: CASSYSGGNTEAFF.

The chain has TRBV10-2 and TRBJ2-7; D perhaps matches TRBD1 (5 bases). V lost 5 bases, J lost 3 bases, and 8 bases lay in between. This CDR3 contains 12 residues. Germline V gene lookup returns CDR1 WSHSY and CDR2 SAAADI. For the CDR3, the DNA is TGCGCCAGCAGTCTCGACAGCTACGAGCAGTACTTC. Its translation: CASSLDSYEQYF.

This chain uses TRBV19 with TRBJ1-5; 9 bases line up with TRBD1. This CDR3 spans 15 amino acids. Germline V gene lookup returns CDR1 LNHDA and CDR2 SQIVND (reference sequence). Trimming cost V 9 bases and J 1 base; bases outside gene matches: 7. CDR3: CASSWDRESNQPQHF. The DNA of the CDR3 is TGTGCCAGCAGCTGGGACAGGGAGAGCAATCAGCCCCAGCATTTT.

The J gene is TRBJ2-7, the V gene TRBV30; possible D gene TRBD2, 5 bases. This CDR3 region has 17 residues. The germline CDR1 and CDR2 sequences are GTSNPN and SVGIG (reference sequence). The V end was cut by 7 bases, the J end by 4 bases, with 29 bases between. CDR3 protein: CAFDVSRGSLPSYEQYF. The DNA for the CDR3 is TGTGCCTTCGACGTTTCACGGGGTTCTTTACCCTCATACGAGCAGTACTTC.

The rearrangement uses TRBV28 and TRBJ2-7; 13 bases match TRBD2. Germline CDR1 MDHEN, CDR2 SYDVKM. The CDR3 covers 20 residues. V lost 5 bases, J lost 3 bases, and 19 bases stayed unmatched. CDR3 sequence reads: CASSPQPGLAGPRPFYEQYF. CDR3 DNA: TGTGCCAGCAGTCCACAACCGGGACTAGCGGGACCAAGGCCCTTCTACGAGCAGTACTTC.

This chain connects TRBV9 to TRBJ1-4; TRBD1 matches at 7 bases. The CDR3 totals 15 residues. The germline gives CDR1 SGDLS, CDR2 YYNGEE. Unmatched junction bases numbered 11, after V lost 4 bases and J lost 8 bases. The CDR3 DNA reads TGTGCCAGCAGCCCGGGGACAGCAAGGGCGGAAAAACTGTTTTTT. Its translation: CASSPGTARAEKLFF.

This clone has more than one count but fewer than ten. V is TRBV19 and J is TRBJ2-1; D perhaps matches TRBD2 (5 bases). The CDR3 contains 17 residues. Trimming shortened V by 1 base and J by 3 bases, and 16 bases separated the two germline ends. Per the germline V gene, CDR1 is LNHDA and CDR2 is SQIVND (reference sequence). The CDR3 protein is CASSIGEPVAFYNEQFF. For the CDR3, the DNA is TGTGCCAGTAGTATAGGGGAGCCCGTAGCTTTCTACAATGAGCAGTTCTTC.

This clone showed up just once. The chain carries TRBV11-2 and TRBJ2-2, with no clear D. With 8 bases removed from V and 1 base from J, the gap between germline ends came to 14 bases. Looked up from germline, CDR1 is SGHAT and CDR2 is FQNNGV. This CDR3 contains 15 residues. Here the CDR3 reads CASVGPPENTGELFF. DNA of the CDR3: TGTGCCAGCGTTGGGCCTCCCGAGAACACCGGGGAGCTGTTTTTT.

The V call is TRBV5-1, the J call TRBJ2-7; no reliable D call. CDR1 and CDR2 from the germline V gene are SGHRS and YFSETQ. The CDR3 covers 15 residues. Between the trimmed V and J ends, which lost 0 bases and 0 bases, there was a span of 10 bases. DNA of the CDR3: TGCGCCAGCAGCTTGGGACGGAGAAGCTCCTACGAGCAGTACTTC. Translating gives CASSLGRRSSYEQYF.

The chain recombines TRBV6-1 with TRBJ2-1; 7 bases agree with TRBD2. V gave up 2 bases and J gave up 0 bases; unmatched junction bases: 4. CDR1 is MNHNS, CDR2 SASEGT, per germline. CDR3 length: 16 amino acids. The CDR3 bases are TGTGCCAGCAGTGAACGGGGCGGGGGCTCCTACAATGAGCAGTTCTTC. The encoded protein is CASSERGGGSYNEQFF.

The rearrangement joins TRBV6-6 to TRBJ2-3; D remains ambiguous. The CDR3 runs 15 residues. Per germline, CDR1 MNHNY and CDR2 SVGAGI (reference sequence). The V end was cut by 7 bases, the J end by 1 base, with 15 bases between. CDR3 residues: CASTLRGPGTDTQYF. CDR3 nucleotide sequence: TGTGCCAGCACCCTCCGCGGCCCCGGCACAGATACGCAGTATTTT.